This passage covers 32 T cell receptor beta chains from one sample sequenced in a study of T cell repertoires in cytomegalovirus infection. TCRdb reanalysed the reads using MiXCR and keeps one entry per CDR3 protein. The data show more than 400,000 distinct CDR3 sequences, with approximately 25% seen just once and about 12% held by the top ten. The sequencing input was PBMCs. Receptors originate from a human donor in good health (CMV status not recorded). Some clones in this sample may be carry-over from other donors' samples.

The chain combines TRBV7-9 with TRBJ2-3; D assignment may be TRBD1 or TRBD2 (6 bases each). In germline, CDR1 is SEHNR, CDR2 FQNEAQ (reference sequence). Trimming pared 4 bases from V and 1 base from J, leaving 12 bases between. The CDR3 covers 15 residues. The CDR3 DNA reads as TGTGCCAGCAGCTCAGGGGAGGAAGGCACAGATACGCAGTATTTT. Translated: CASSSGEEGTDTQYF. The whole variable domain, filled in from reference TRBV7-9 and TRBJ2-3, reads DTGVSQNPRHKITKRGQNVTFRCDPISEHNRLYWYRQTLGQGPEFLTYFQNEAQLEKSRLLSDRFSAERPKGSFSTLEIQRTEQGDSAMYLCASSSGEEGTDTQYFGPGTRLTVL.

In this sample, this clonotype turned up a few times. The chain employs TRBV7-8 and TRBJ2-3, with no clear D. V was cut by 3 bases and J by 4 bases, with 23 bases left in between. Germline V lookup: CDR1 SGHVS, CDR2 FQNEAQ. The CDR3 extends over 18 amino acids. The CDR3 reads CASSFWLRGTSESDTQYF. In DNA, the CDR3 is TGTGCCAGCAGCTTTTGGCTCCGAGGAACATCGGAGTCAGATACGCAGTATTTT. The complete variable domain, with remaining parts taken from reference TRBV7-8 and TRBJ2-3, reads GAGVSQSPRYKVAKRGQDVALRCDPISGHVSLFWYQQALGQGPEFLTYFQNEAQLDKSGLPSDRFFAERPEGSVSTLKIQRTQQEDSAVYLCASSFWLRGTSESDTQYFGPGTRLTVL.

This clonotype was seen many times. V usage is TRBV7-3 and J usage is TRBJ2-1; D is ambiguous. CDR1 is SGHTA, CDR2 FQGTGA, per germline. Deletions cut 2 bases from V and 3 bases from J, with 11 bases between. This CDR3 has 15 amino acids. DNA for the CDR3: TGTGCCAGCAGCTTAGGCCCCGTCCTCTACAATGAGCAGTTCTTC. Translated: CASSLGPVLYNEQFF.

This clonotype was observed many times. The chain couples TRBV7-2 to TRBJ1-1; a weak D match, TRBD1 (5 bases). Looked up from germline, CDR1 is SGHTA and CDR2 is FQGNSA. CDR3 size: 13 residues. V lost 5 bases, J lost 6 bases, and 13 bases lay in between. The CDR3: CASSGGIWAEAFF. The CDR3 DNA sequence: TGTGCCAGCAGCGGGGGGATTTGGGCTGAAGCTTTCTTT.

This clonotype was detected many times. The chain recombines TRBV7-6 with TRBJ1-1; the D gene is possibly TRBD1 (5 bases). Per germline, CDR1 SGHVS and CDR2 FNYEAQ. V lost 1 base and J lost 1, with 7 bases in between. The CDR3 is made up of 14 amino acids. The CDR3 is CASSLGGSNTEAFF. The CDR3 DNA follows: TGTGCCAGCAGCTTAGGGGGGTCGAACACTGAAGCTTTCTTT.

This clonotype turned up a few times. The CDR3 here is CASTYHYEQYF. The CDR3 DNA sequence: TGTGCCAGCACCTACCACTACGAGCAGTACTTC. This chain uses TRBV28 with TRBJ2-7; D ambiguous. The CDR3 extends over 11 amino acids. V lost 7 bases and J lost 3, with 7 bases in between. Germline CDR1 is MDHEN and CDR2 is SYDVKM.

The CDR3 loop is CASSLSRGGEAFF. The CDR3 bases are TGTGCCAGCAGCTTAAGCAGGGGAGGTGAAGCTTTCTTT. V usage is TRBV7-9 and J usage is TRBJ1-1; a weak D match, TRBD1 (6 bases). Germline lookup yields CDR1 SEHNR and CDR2 FQNEAQ (reference sequence). Trimming took 2 bases from V and 7 from J, leaving 11 bases between them. CDR3 length equals 13 residues.

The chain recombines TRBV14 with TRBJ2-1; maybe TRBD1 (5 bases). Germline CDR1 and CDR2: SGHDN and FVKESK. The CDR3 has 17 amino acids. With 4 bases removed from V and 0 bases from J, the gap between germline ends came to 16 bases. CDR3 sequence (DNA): TGTGCCAGCAGCCTTCGTAGCTGGGGCAGCTCCTACAATGAGCAGTTCTTC. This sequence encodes CASSLRSWGSSYNEQFF.

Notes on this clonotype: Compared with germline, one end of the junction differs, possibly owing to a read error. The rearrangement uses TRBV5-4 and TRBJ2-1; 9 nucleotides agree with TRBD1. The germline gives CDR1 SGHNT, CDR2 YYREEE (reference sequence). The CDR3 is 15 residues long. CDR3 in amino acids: CAISFPGTGSGEQFF. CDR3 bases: TGTGCCATCAGCTTCCCCGGGACAGGGTCGGGAGAGCAGTTCTTC.

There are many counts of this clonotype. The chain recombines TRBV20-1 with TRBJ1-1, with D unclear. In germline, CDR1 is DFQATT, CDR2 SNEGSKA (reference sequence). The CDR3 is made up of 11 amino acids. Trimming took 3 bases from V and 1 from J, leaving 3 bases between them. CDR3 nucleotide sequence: TGCAGTGCTAGGGGGAACACTGAAGCTTTCTTT. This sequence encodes CSARGNTEAFF.

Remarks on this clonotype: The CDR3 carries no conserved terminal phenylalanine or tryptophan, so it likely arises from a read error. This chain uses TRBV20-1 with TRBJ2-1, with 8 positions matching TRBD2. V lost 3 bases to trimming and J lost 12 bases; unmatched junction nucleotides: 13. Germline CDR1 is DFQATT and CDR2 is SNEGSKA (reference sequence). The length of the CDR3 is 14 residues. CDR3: CSARQPGLDSGQFI. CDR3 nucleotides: TGCAGTGCTAGGCAACCGGGACTAGATAGCGGGCAGTTCATC.

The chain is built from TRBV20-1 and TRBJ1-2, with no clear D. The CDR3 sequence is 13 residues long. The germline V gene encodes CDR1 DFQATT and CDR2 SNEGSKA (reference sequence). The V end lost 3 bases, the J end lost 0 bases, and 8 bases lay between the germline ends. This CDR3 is CSASIQTNYGYTF. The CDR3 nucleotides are TGCAGTGCTAGCATACAGACTAACTATGGCTACACCTTC.

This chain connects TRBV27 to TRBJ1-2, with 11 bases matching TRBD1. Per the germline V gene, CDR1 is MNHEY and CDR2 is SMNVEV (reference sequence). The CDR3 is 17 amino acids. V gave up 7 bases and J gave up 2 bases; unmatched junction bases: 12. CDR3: CASILPDRGRENYGYTF. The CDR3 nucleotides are TGTGCCAGCATTCTTCCGGACAGGGGGCGCGAAAACTATGGCTACACCTTC.

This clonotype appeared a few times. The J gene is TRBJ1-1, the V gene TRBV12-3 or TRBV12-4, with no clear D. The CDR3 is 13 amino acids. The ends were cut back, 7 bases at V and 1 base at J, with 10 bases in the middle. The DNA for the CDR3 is TGTGCCAGCAACGGACTGGGGAACACTGAAGCTTTCTTT. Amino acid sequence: CASNGLGNTEAFF.

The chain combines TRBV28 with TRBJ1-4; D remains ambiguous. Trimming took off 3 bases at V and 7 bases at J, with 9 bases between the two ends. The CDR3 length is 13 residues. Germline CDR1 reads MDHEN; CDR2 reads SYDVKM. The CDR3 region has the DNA TGTGCCAGCAGTTTTAGCCGGATTGAAAAACTGTTTTTT. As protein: CASSFSRIEKLFF. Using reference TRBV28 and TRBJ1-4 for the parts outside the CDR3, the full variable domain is DVKVTQSSRYLVKRTGEKVFLECVQDMDHENMFWYRQDPGLGLRLIYFSYDVKMKEKGDIPEGYSVSREKKERFSLILESASTNQTSMYLCASSFSRIEKLFFGSGTQLSVL.

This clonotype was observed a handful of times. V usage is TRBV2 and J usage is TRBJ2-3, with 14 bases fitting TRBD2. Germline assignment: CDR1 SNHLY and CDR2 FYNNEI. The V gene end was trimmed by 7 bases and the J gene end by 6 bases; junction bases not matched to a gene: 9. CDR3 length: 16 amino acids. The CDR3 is CASTQGTSGSADTQYF. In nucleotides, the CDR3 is TGTGCCAGCACTCAGGGGACTAGCGGGAGTGCGGATACGCAGTATTTT.

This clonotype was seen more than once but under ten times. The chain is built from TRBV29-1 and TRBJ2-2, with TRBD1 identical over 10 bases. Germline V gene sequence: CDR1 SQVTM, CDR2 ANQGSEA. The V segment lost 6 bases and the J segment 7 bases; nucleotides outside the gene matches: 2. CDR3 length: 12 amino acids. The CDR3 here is CSVGTGVGELFF. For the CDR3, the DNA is TGCAGCGTCGGGACAGGGGTCGGGGAGCTGTTTTTT.

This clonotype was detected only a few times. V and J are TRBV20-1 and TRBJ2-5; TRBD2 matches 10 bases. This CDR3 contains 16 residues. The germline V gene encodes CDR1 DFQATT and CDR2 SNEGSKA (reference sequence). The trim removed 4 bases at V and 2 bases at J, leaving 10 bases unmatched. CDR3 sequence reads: CSATVTAGGIQETQYF. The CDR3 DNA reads TGCAGTGCTACTGTGACAGCGGGAGGGATACAAGAGACCCAGTACTTC.

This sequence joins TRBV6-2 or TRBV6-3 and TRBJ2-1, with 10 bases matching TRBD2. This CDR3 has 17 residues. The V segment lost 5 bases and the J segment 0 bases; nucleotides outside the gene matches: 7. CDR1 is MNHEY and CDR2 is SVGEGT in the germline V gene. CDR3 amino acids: CASSRGLAVYSYNEQFF. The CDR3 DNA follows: TGTGCCAGCAGTCGCGGACTAGCGGTATACTCCTACAATGAGCAGTTCTTC.

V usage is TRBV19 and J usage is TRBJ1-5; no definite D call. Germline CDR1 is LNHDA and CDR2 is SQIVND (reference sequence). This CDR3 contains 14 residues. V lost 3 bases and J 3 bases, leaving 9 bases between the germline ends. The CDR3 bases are TGTGCCAGTAGTATGATCAGGATCAATCAGCCCCAGCATTTT. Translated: CASSMIRINQPQHF.

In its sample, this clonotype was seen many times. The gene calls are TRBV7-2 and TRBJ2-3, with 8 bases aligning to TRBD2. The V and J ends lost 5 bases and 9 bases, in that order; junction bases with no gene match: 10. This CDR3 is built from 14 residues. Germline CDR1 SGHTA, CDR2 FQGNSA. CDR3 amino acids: CASSPGTRRGTQYF. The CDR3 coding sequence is TGTGCCAGCAGCCCGGGGACTAGACGCGGCACGCAGTATTTT.

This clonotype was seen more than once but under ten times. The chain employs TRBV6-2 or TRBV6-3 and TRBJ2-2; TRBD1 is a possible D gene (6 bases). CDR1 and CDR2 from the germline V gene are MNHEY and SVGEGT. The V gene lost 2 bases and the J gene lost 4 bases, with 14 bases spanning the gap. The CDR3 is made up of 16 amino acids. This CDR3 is CASSYPGVRGTGELFF. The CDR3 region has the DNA TGTGCCAGCAGTTACCCAGGGGTTAGAGGCACCGGGGAGCTGTTTTTT.

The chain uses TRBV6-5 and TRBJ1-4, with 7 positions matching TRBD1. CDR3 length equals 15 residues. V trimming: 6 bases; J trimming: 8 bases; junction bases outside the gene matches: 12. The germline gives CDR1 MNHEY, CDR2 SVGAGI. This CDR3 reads CASSRDSPLGEKLFF. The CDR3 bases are TGTGCCAGCAGCCGGGACAGCCCATTAGGCGAAAAACTGTTTTTT.

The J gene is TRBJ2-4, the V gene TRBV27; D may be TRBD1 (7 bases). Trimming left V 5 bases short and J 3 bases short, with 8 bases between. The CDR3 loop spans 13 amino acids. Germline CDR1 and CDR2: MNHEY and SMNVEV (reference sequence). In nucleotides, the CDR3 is TGTGCCAGCAGTCAGGGGGGCAAAAACATTCAGTACTTC. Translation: CASSQGGKNIQYF.

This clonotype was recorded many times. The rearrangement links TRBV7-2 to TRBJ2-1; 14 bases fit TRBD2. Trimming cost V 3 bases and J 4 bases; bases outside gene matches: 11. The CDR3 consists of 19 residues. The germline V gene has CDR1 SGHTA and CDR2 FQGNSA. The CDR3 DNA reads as TGTGCCAGCAGCTTCAAAACTAGACTAGCGGGAGGGTGGTACAATGAGCAGTTCTTC. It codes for CASSFKTRLAGGWYNEQFF.

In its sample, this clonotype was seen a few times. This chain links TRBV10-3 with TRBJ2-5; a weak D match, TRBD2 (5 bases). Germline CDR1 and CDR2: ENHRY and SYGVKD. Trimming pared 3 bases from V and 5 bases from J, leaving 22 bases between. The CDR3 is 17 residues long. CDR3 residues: CAISEKGLAGDMETQYF. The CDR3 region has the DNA TGTGCCATCAGTGAAAAGGGCCTAGCTGGAGACATGGAGACCCAGTACTTC.

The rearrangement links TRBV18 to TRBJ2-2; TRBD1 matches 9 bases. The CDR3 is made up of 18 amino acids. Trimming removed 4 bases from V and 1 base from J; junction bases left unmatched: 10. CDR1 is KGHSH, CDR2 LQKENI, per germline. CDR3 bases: TGTGCCAGCTCACGCGTTGAAGACAGGGGGGGGAACACCGGGGAGCTGTTTTTT. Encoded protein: CASSRVEDRGGNTGELFF.

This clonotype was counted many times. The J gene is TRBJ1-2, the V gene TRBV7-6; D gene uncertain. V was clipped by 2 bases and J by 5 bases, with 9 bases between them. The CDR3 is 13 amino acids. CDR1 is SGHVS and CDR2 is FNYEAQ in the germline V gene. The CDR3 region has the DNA TGTGCCAGCAGCTTATTCGGAGGGTATGGCTACACCTTC. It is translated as CASSLFGGYGYTF.

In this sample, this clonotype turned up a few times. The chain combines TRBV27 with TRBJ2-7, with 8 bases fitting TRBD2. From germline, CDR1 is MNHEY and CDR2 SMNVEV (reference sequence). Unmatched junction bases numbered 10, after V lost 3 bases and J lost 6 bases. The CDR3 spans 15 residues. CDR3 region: CASSFRGAGASEQYF. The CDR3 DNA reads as TGTGCCAGCAGTTTCCGGGGAGCGGGAGCCTCCGAGCAGTACTTC.

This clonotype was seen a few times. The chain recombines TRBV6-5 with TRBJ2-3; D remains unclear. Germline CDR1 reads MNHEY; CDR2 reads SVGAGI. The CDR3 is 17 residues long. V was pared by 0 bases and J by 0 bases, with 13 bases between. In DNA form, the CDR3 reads TGTGCCAGCAGTTACTCGAAACTCGGGTTTAGCACAGATACGCAGTATTTT. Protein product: CASSYSKLGFSTDTQYF.

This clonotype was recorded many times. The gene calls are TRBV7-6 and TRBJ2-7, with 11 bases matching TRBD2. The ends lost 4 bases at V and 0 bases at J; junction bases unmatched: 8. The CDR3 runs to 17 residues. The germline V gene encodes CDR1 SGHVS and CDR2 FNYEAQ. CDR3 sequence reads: CASSSRTSGHTSYEQYF. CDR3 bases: TGTGCCAGCAGCTCCCGGACTAGCGGGCATACCTCCTACGAGCAGTACTTC.

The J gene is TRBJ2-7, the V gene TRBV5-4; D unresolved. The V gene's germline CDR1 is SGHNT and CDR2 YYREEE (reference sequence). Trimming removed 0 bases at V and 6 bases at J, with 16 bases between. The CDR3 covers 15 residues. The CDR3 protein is CASSLVGNLPSEQYF. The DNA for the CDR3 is TGTGCCAGCAGCTTGGTGGGGAATCTTCCGAGCGAGCAGTACTTC.